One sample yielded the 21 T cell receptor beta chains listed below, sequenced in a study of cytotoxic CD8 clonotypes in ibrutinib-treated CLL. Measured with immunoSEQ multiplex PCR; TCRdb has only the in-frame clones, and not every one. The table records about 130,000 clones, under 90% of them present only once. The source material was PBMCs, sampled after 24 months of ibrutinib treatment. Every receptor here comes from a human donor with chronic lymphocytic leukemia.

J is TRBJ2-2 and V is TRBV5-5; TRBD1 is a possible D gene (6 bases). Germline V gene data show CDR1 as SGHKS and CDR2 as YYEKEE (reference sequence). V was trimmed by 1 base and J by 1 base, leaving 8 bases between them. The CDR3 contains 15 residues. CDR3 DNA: TGTGCCAGCAGCTTGCGGACAGAGAACACCGGGGAGCTGTTTTTT. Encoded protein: CASSLRTENTGELFF.

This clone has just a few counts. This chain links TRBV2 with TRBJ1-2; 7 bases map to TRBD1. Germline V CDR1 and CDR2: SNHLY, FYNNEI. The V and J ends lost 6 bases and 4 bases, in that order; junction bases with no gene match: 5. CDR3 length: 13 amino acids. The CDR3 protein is CASRPGQTYGYTF. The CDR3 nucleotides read TGTGCCAGCAGGCCGGGACAGACCTATGGCTACACCTTC.

The CDR3 is CASSYSNQGGYGYTF. CDR3 nucleotides: TGTGCCAGCAGTTACTCGAACCAGGGCGGCTATGGCTACACCTTC. The chain has TRBV6-6 and TRBJ1-2, with D tentatively TRBD1 (5 bases). Germline V lookup: CDR1 MNHNY, CDR2 SVGAGI (reference sequence). The CDR3 is made up of 15 amino acids. Between the trimmed V and J ends, which lost 0 bases and 4 bases, there was a span of 12 bases.

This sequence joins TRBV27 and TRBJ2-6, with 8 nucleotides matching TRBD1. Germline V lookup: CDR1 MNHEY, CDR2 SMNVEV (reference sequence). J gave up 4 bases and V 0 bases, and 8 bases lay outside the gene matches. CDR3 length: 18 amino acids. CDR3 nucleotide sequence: TGTGCCAGCAGTTTATCTGGGACAGGCTCGTTGGGGGCCAACGTCCTGACTTTC. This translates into CASSLSGTGSLGANVLTF.

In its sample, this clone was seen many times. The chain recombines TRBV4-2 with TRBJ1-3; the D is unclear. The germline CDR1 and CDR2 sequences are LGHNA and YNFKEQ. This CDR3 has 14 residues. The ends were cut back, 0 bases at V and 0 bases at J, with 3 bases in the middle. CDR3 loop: CASSQESSGNTIYF. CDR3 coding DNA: TGTGCCAGCAGCCAAGAGAGCTCTGGAAACACCATATATTTT.

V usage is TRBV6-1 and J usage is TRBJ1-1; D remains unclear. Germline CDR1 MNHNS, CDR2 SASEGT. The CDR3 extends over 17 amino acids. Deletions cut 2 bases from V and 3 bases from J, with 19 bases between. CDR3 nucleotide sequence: TGTGCCAGCAGTGAACAATTAAGCGCGCGACTTCACACTGAAGCTTTCTTT. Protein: CASSEQLSARLHTEAFF.

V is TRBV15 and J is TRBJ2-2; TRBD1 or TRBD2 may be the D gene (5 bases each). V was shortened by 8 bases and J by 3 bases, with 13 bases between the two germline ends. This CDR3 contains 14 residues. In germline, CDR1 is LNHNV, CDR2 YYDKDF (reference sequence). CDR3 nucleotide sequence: TGTGCCACCCGGGGTGGGGGACACACCGGGGAGCTGTTTTTT. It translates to CATRGGGHTGELFF.

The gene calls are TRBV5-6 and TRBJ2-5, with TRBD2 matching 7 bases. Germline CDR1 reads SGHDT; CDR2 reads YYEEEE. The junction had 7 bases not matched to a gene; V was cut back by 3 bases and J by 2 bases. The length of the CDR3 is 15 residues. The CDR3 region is CASSSWGRGQETQYF. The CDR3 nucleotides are TGTGCCAGCAGCTCGTGGGGGAGGGGTCAAGAGACCCAGTACTTC. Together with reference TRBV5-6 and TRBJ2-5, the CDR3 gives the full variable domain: DAGVTQSPTHLIKTRGQQVTLRCSPKSGHDTVSWYQQALGQGPQFIFQYYEEEERQRGNFPDRFSGHQFPNYSSELNVNALLLGDSALYLCASSSWGRGQETQYFGPGTRLLVL.

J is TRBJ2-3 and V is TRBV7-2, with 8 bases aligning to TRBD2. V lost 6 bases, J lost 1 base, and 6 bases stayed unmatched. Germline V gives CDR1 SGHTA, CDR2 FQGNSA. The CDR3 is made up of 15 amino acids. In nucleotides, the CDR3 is TGTGCCAGCAGGACGGGGGGGCGGGGCACAGATACGCAGTATTTT. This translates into CASRTGGRGTDTQYF.

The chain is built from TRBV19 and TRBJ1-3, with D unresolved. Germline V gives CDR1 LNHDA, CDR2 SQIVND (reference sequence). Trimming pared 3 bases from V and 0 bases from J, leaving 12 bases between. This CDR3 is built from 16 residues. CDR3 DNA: TGTGCCAGTAGTATGCTGGGCCCATCCTCTGGAAACACCATATATTTT. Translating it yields CASSMLGPSSGNTIYF.

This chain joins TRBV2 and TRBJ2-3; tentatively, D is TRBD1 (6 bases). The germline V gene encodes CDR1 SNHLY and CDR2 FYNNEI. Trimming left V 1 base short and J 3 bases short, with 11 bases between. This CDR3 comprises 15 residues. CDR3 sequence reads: CASSEVGARTDTQYF. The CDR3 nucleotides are TGTGCCAGCAGTGAAGTGGGGGCTAGGACAGATACGCAGTATTTT.

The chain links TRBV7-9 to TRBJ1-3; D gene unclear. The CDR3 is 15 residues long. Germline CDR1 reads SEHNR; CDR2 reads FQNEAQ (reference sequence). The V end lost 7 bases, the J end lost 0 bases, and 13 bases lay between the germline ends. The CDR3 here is CASTSRVNSGNTIYF. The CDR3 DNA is TGTGCCAGCACCTCCCGGGTAAACTCTGGAAACACCATATATTTT.

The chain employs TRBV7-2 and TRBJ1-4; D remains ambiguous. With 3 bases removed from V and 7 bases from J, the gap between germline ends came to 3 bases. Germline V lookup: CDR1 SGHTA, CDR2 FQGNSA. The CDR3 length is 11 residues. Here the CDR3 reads CASSFSEKLFF. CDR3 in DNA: TGTGCCAGCAGCTTTAGTGAAAAACTGTTTTTT.

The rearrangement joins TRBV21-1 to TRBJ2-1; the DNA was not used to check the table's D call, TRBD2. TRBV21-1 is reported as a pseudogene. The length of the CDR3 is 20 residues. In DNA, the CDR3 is TGTGCCAGCAGCAAAGTACGACACATAGTGGGGGGGCCTCCGGACGGTGAGCAGTTCTTC. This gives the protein CASSKVRHIVGGPPDGEQFF.

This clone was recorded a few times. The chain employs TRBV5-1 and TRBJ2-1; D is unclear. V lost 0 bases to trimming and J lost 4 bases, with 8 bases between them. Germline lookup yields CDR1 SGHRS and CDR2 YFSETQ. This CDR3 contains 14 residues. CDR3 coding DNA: TGCGCCAGCAGCTTGGATGGAATTTACAATGAGCAGTTCTTC. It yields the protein CASSLDGIYNEQFF.

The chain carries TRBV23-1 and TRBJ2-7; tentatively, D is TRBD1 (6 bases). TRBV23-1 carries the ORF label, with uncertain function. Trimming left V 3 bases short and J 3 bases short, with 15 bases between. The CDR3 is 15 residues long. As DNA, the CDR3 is TGCGCCAGCAGTCACGCTGGAACAGGGAACTACGAGCAGTACTTC. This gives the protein CASSHAGTGNYEQYF.

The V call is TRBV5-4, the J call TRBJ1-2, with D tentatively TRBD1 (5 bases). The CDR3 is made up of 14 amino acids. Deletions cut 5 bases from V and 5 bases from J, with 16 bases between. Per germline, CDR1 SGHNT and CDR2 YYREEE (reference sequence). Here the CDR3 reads CASSSIRDGYGYTF. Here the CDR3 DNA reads TGTGCCAGCAGTTCGATCCGGGACGGTTATGGCTACACCTTC.

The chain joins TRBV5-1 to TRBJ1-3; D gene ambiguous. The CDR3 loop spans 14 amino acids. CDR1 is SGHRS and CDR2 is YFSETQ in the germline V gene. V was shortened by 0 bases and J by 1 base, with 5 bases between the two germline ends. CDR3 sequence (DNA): TGCGCCAGCAGCTTGGTTGGGTCTGGAAACACCATATATTTT. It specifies CASSLVGSGNTIYF.

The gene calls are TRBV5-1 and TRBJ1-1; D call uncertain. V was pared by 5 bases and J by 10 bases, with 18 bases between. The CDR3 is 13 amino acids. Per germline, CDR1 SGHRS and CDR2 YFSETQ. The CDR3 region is CASRLSGAPIAFF. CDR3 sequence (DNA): TGCGCCAGCAGGTTGAGCGGAGCCCCGATAGCTTTCTTT.

CDR3 amino acids: CASRQGGEDTEAFF. For the CDR3, the DNA is TGCGCCAGCAGACAAGGTGGGGAGGACACTGAAGCTTTCTTT. The chain uses TRBV5-1 and TRBJ1-1; D unclear. This CDR3 comprises 14 residues. Germline V lookup: CDR1 SGHRS, CDR2 YFSETQ. V lost 5 bases and J 3 bases, leaving 14 bases between the germline ends.

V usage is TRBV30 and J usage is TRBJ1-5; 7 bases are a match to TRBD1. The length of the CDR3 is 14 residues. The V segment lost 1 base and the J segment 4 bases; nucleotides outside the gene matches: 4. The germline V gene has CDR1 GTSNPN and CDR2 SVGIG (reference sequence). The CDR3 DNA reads TGTGCCTGGAGTGCGGGACAGACGAATCAGCCCCAGCATTTT. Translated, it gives CAWSAGQTNQPQHF.